The 19 T cell receptor beta chains below all came from one sample that was sequenced in a study of cytomegalovirus exposure and HLA in healthy donors. Vbeta (60) and Jbeta (13) primers were used in the PCR. This table comes from immunoSEQ multiplex PCR, and its TCRdb copy is limited to in-frame clones, with some not included. The sample yields 160,000 or so clones, 60% to 80% seen once. Sequencing used PBMCs. The receptors were gathered from a man in his 60s in good health and CMV-seronegative.

The chain is built from TRBV2 and TRBJ2-3, with 9 positions matching TRBD2. With 4 bases clipped from V and 6 bases from J, the junction kept 2 bases outside the gene matches. The length of the CDR3 is 13 residues. Germline V gene lookup returns CDR1 SNHLY and CDR2 FYNNEI. The CDR3 region is CASSGAGGDTQYF. CDR3 bases: TGTGCCAGCAGTGGAGCGGGAGGCGATACGCAGTATTTT.

The chain carries TRBV27 and TRBJ2-3, with a weak D call TRBD1 (6 bases). Germline loops: CDR1 MNHEY, CDR2 SMNVEV (reference sequence). This CDR3 is 14 amino acids long. V was trimmed by 4 bases and J by 2 bases, leaving 10 bases between them. In nucleotides, the CDR3 is TGTGCCAGCAGTTACAGGGCGTTCACAGATACGCAGTATTTT. Protein: CASSYRAFTDTQYF.

The chain links TRBV19 to TRBJ2-5; 9 nucleotides match TRBD1. The CDR3 covers 13 residues. V shed 2 bases, J shed 11 bases, and the junction held 6 bases outside the gene matches. The germline CDR1 and CDR2 sequences are LNHDA and SQIVND (reference sequence). Written as DNA, the CDR3 is TGTGCCAGTAGTATACGCCCGACAGGGGGGCAGTACTTC. It yields the protein CASSIRPTGGQYF.

The chain recombines TRBV18 with TRBJ2-7; TRBD2 agrees at 11 bases. The CDR3 is 16 residues long. Germline V gene sequence: CDR1 KGHSH, CDR2 LQKENI. With 3 bases clipped from V and 2 bases from J, the junction kept 6 bases outside the gene matches. The CDR3 DNA follows: TGTGCCAGCTCACCCTCTAGCGGGGGGAATCCCTACGAGCAGTACTTC. This gives the protein CASSPSSGGNPYEQYF. Variable domain in full (rest from reference TRBV18 and TRBJ2-7): NAGVMQNPRHLVRRRGQEARLRCSPMKGHSHVYWYRQLPEEGLKFMVYLQKENIIDESGMPKERFSAEFPKEGPSILRIQQVVRGDSAAYFCASSPSSGGNPYEQYFGPGTRLTVT.

This clone has just a few counts. The V and J genes are TRBV5-5 and TRBJ1-5; TRBD1 is a possible D gene (5 bases). Germline V gene data show CDR1 as SGHKS and CDR2 as YYEKEE (reference sequence). This CDR3 has 14 residues. V lost 4 bases to trimming and J lost 0 bases, with 8 bases between them. CDR3 loop: CASSLQDSNQPQHF. The CDR3 DNA follows: TGTGCCAGCAGCCTACAGGATAGCAATCAGCCCCAGCATTTT. The full variable domain, rest sourced from reference TRBV5-5 and TRBJ1-5, is DAGVTQSPTHLIKTRGQQVTLRCSPISGHKSVSWYQQVLGQGPQFIFQYYEKEERGRGNFPDRFSARQFPNYSSELNVNALLLGDSALYLCASSLQDSNQPQHFGDGTRLSIL.

Remarks on this clone: Other nucleotide sequences in the sample specify the same CDR3. V is TRBV9 and J is TRBJ2-5; D gene ambiguous. This CDR3 has 14 amino acids. With 8 bases removed from V and 2 bases from J, the gap between germline ends came to 16 bases. The germline V gene has CDR1 SGDLS and CDR2 YYNGEE. For the CDR3, the DNA is TGTGCCAGTTCCCTTTCCCCAGTACAAGAGACCCAGTACTTC. Its translation is CASSLSPVQETQYF. Combining the CDR3 with reference TRBV9 and TRBJ2-5 gives the whole variable domain DSGVTQTPKHLITATGQRVTLRCSPRSGDLSVYWYQQSLDQGLQFLIQYYNGEERAKGNILERFSAQQFPDLHSELNLSSLELGDSALYFCASSLSPVQETQYFGPGTRLLVL.

This clone was seen only once. This sequence joins TRBV10-1 and TRBJ2-7, with TRBD1 identical over 11 bases. CDR1 and CDR2 from the germline V gene are WNHNN and SYGVQD (reference sequence). This CDR3 region has 17 residues. J gave up 5 bases and V 0 bases, and 9 bases lay outside the gene matches. The CDR3 DNA reads as TGCGCCAGCAGTGAGTCGACACGCTGGACAGGGGGCGACGAGCAGTACTTC. Translation gives CASSESTRWTGGDEQYF.

V usage is TRBV20-1 and J usage is TRBJ1-1; D unresolved. Germline lookup yields CDR1 DFQATT and CDR2 SNEGSKA (reference sequence). V lost 0 bases and J lost 7, with 6 bases in between. The CDR3 has 11 amino acids. CDR3 protein: CSARDQIEAFF. DNA for the CDR3: TGCAGTGCTAGAGATCAGATTGAAGCTTTCTTT.

The rearrangement joins TRBV11-3 to TRBJ2-1, with 13 bases aligning to TRBD2. This CDR3 spans 19 amino acids. With V trimmed by 6 bases and J by 3 bases, 14 bases remained unmatched. The germline gives CDR1 SGHNT, CDR2 YENEEA. The CDR3 DNA reads TGTGCCAGCAGTCTCGACCCTAGGACTAGCGGGGGTAACTACAATGAGCAGTTCTTC. It encodes CASSLDPRTSGGNYNEQFF. The whole variable domain, remainder taken from reference TRBV11-3 and TRBJ2-1, is EAGVVQSPRYKIIEKKQPVAFWCNPISGHNTLYWYLQNLGQGPELLIRYENEEAVDDSQLPKDRFSAERLKGVDSTLKIQPAELGDSAVYLCASSLDPRTSGGNYNEQFFGPGTRLTVL.

V and J are TRBV19 and TRBJ2-1; 7 bases fit TRBD1. The J segment lost 5 bases and the V segment lost 3 bases, leaving 10 bases of the junction unmatched. This CDR3 has 16 amino acids. Germline V gene lookup returns CDR1 LNHDA and CDR2 SQIVND (reference sequence). Written as DNA, the CDR3 is TGTGCCAGTAGTATGTTATGGGACAGCGTAAACAATGAGCAGTTCTTC. Amino acid sequence: CASSMLWDSVNNEQFF.

This chain uses TRBV7-9 with TRBJ2-4; 12 bases fit TRBD2. The V gene's germline CDR1 is SEHNR and CDR2 FQNEAQ (reference sequence). The length of the CDR3 is 16 residues. The V and J ends lost 2 bases and 4 bases, in that order; junction bases with no gene match: 3. The CDR3 DNA is TGTGCCAGCAGCTTATGGCTAGCGGGAGGGAAAAACATTCAGTACTTC. It is translated as CASSLWLAGGKNIQYF.

A note on this clone: One end of the junction is discordant with germline, which a read error may explain. This chain connects TRBV6-5 to TRBJ1-5, with D possibly TRBD1 on 5 matching bases. The germline V gene encodes CDR1 MNHEY and CDR2 SVGAGI. CDR3 size: 12 residues. Written as DNA, the CDR3 is TGTGCCAGCGGGGGGATCGGTCAGCCCCAGAATTTT. Its translation is CASGGIGQPQNF.

The chain joins TRBV7-6 to TRBJ1-1; TRBD1 might be the D (5 bases). CDR1 and CDR2 (germline): SGHVS, FNYEAQ. The V end was cut by 4 bases, the J end by 7 bases, with 19 bases between. CDR3 size: 15 residues. The DNA for the CDR3 is TGTGCCAGCAGCTCCCCGGCAGGGCAGTTAGATGAAGCTTTCTTT. Its protein product is CASSSPAGQLDEAFF.

This chain connects TRBV6-5 to TRBJ1-2; 8 positions agree with TRBD1. Per the germline V gene, CDR1 is MNHEY and CDR2 is SVGAGI. V shed 3 bases, J shed 4 bases, and the junction held 10 bases outside the gene matches. The CDR3 has 16 residues. CDR3 protein: CASSYRTGTGFYGYTF. CDR3 nucleotides: TGTGCCAGCAGTTATAGGACCGGGACAGGATTCTATGGCTACACCTTC.

The chain combines TRBV30 with TRBJ2-7; D not certain. This CDR3 has 12 amino acids. The ends were cut back, 3 bases at V and 2 bases at J, with 8 bases in the middle. CDR1 is GTSNPN and CDR2 is SVGIG in the germline V gene (reference sequence). For the CDR3, the DNA is TGTGCCTGGAGGACGGAGACCTACGAGCAGTACTTC. It specifies CAWRTETYEQYF.

This chain connects TRBV29-1 to TRBJ2-4; D is perhaps TRBD1 (5 bases). This CDR3 region has 13 residues. Germline CDR1 reads SQVTM; CDR2 reads ANQGSEA. Trimming cost V 7 bases and J 9 bases, with 19 bases left between them. The CDR3 DNA is TGCAGCGCTACCCCCACGGATCAGGGCATTCAGTACTTC. Protein sequence: CSATPTDQGIQYF. The full variable domain, its missing parts supplied by reference TRBV29-1 and TRBJ2-4, is SAVISQKPSRDICQRGTSLTIQCQVDSQVTMMFWYRQQPGQSLTLIATANQGSEATYESGFVIDKFPISRPNLTFSTLTVSNMSPEDSSIYLCSATPTDQGIQYFGAGTRLSVL.

The chain has TRBV6-5 and TRBJ2-4, with D hard to call. V lost 0 bases to trimming and J lost 0 bases, with 6 bases between them. From germline, CDR1 is MNHEY and CDR2 SVGAGI. There are 15 residues in the CDR3. CDR3 DNA: TGTGCCAGCAGTTACTCGTTAGTAGCCAAAAACATTCAGTACTTC. Translating gives CASSYSLVAKNIQYF.

This rearrangement joins TRBV6-5 to TRBJ1-1, with TRBD1 matching over 10 bases. The CDR3 is 14 amino acids. Germline V gene data show CDR1 as MNHEY and CDR2 as SVGAGI. Trimming cost V 8 bases and J 6 bases; bases outside gene matches: 9. The CDR3 DNA follows: TGTGCCAGCGGTGACAGGGGGCTGAAAGCTGAAGCTTTCTTT. This codes for CASGDRGLKAEAFF.

This chain connects TRBV12-5 to TRBJ2-2; 7 bases match TRBD1. This CDR3 region has 20 residues. The trim removed 0 bases at V and 1 base at J, leaving 14 bases unmatched. CDR1 is LGHNT, CDR2 FRNRAP, per germline. CDR3 amino acids: CASGLVLFPPGQKNTGELFF. Here the CDR3 DNA reads TGTGCTAGTGGTTTGGTACTATTCCCTCCGGGACAGAAGAACACCGGGGAGCTGTTTTTT.